The 20 T cell receptor beta chains below were found in one sample sequenced in a study of shared clonotypes between healthy human individuals. Measured with immunoSEQ multiplex PCR; TCRdb has only the in-frame clones, and not every one. The data show about 2.4 million clones, approximately 93% seen once. Specimen: naive CD4+ T cells from PBMCs. As for subset: CD45RA+ positively selected. Receptor source: a man in his late teens or twenties in good health. Some clones in this sample may be carry-over from other donors' samples.

The V call is TRBV5-4, the J call TRBJ2-5; D is possibly TRBD1 (6 bases). Trimming removed 5 bases at V and 5 bases at J, with 13 bases between. CDR1 and CDR2 from the germline V gene are SGHNT and YYREEE (reference sequence). This CDR3 comprises 13 residues. As DNA, the CDR3 is TGTGCCAGCAGTCCCCAGGGGTGGGAGACCCAGTACTTC. This encodes CASSPQGWETQYF.

This clone has just one count. The genes are TRBV6-5 and TRBJ2-2; D is tentatively TRBD1 or TRBD2 (6 bases each). The CDR3 loop spans 16 amino acids. CDR1 is MNHEY and CDR2 is SVGAGI in the germline V gene. V lost 2 bases and J lost 5, with 15 bases in between. The CDR3 sequence: CASSYSGGLRTGELFF. CDR3 coding DNA: TGTGCCAGCAGTTACAGTGGGGGGCTAAGGACCGGGGAGCTGTTTTTT.

DNA of the CDR3: TGTGCCAGCAGTGCGACGGGGGAAATCAGCACAGATACGCAGTATTTT. Its protein product is CASSATGEISTDTQYF. This sequence joins TRBV11-2 and TRBJ2-3; TRBD2 is a possible D gene (6 bases). Germline V lookup: CDR1 SGHAT, CDR2 FQNNGV. Trimming removed 6 bases at V and 0 bases at J, with 16 bases between. This CDR3 spans 16 amino acids.

This sequence joins TRBV28 and TRBJ2-2; 7 bases map to TRBD1. Germline loops: CDR1 MDHEN, CDR2 SYDVKM. This CDR3 has 15 residues. V trimming: 4 bases; J trimming: 5 bases; junction bases outside the gene matches: 7. CDR3 sequence: CASSSAGTDTGELFF. The DNA for the CDR3 is TGTGCCAGCAGTTCAGCCGGGACAGATACCGGGGAGCTGTTTTTT.

The CDR3 reads CSVGLLAGVDTGELFF. CDR3 coding DNA: TGCAGCGTAGGCTTACTAGCGGGAGTAGATACCGGGGAGCTGTTTTTT. V is TRBV29-1 and J is TRBJ2-2; 11 bases align to TRBD2. V was pared by 6 bases and J by 5 bases, with 11 bases of the junction left unmatched. The germline gives CDR1 SQVTM, CDR2 ANQGSEA. The CDR3 runs to 16 residues.

The count of this clone is one. The chain joins TRBV28 to TRBJ1-2; 9 nucleotides line up with TRBD1. From germline, CDR1 is MDHEN and CDR2 SYDVKM. The junction had 12 bases not matched to a gene; V was cut back by 6 bases and J by 7 bases. This CDR3 has 15 amino acids. The CDR3 sequence: CASRRDPGQGSGYTF. The CDR3 nucleotides are TGTGCCAGCAGACGGGACCCGGGACAGGGCTCTGGCTACACCTTC.

In this sample, this clone turned up a few times. This chain links TRBV19 with TRBJ1-1, with a weak D call TRBD1 (6 bases). The V and J ends lost 5 bases and 3 bases respectively, with 10 bases between them. Germline CDR1 reads LNHDA; CDR2 reads SQIVND (reference sequence). The length of the CDR3 is 13 residues. CDR3 sequence (DNA): TGTGCCAGTAGTCCACAGGGAGACACTGAAGCTTTCTTT. It encodes CASSPQGDTEAFF.

This clone was seen only once. The chain is built from TRBV2 and TRBJ1-2; D is undetermined. The V end was cut by 3 bases, the J end by 3 bases, with 8 bases between. The CDR3 runs 13 residues. Germline V CDR1 and CDR2: SNHLY, FYNNEI. CDR3 residues: CASSDKRDYGYTF. As DNA, the CDR3 is TGTGCCAGCAGTGACAAGCGGGACTATGGCTACACCTTC.

The chain links TRBV6-1 to TRBJ2-7, with 7 bases fitting TRBD1. Germline CDR1 is MNHNS and CDR2 is SASEGT. With 2 bases clipped from V and 7 bases from J, the junction kept 11 bases outside the gene matches. This CDR3 region has 15 residues. CDR3: CASSEPLTGAGEQYF. CDR3 DNA: TGTGCCAGCAGTGAACCCCTTACAGGGGCTGGGGAGCAGTACTTC.

This chain links TRBV9 with TRBJ2-1, with a tentative D call TRBD2 (6 bases). V lost 4 bases to trimming and J lost 5 bases, with 19 bases between them. The CDR3 consists of 16 residues. Per the germline V gene, CDR1 is SGDLS and CDR2 is YYNGEE. The CDR3 reads CASSPYSFPGDNEQFF. For the CDR3, the DNA is TGTGCCAGCAGCCCCTATTCTTTCCCGGGAGACAATGAGCAGTTCTTC. The whole variable domain, filled in from reference TRBV9 and TRBJ2-1, reads DSGVTQTPKHLITATGQRVTLRCSPRSGDLSVYWYQQSLDQGLQFLIQYYNGEERAKGNILERFSAQQFPDLHSELNLSSLELGDSALYFCASSPYSFPGDNEQFFGPGTRLTVL.

Only one count was recorded for this clone. V and J are TRBV5-1 and TRBJ2-5; a weak D match, TRBD2 (5 bases). Germline CDR1 SGHRS, CDR2 YFSETQ. This CDR3 comprises 11 residues. V was clipped by 3 bases and J by 5 bases, with 5 bases between them. The CDR3 DNA is TGCGCCAGCAGCTGGAGGGAGACCCAGTACTTC. This encodes CASSWRETQYF.

The chain is built from TRBV19 and TRBJ2-3; possibly TRBD2 for D (7 bases). Trimming removed 7 bases from V and 0 bases from J, with 14 bases in between. In germline, CDR1 is LNHDA, CDR2 SQIVND (reference sequence). The length of the CDR3 is 15 residues. For the CDR3, the DNA is TGTGCCAGTAAAGGGGGGGCAGGGAGCACAGATACGCAGTATTTT. Translating it yields CASKGGAGSTDTQYF.

This chain connects TRBV11-1 to TRBJ2-1; D is unclear. Germline V gene lookup returns CDR1 SGHAT and CDR2 FQDESV (reference sequence). Trimming shortened V by 4 bases and J by 8 bases, and 9 bases separated the two germline ends. There are 12 residues in the CDR3. CDR3 sequence: CASSYGFDEQFF. CDR3 nucleotides: TGTGCCAGCAGCTATGGATTCGATGAGCAGTTCTTC.

This clone was counted once. This chain uses TRBV5-1 with TRBJ2-1; D not certain. The CDR3 totals 13 residues. Trimming shortened V by 0 bases and J by 8 bases, and 9 bases separated the two germline ends. In germline, CDR1 is SGHRS, CDR2 YFSETQ. The CDR3 region is CASSLGVGYEQFF. Written as DNA, the CDR3 is TGCGCCAGCAGCTTGGGGGTAGGGTATGAGCAGTTCTTC. The full variable domain, with the rest looked up from reference TRBV5-1 and TRBJ2-1, is KAGVTQTPRYLIKTRGQQVTLSCSPISGHRSVSWYQQTPGQGLQFLFEYFSETQRNKGNFPGRFSGRQFSNSRSEMNVSTLELGDSALYLCASSLGVGYEQFFGPGTRLTVL.

The chain recombines TRBV29-1 with TRBJ2-1; maybe TRBD2 (5 bases). V lost 4 bases and J lost 7, with 11 bases in between. Germline loops: CDR1 SQVTM, CDR2 ANQGSEA. CDR3 length: 12 residues. The CDR3 DNA sequence: TGCAGCGTTGCGGGGAACCGAAATGAGCAGTTCTTC. It is translated as CSVAGNRNEQFF.

The rearrangement joins TRBV6-1 to TRBJ2-1, with D perhaps given as TRBD1 or TRBD2 (5 bases each). This CDR3 has 14 amino acids. The V gene's germline CDR1 is MNHNS and CDR2 SASEGT. The ends were cut back, 11 bases at V and 6 bases at J, with 20 bases in the middle. The CDR3 sequence is CAGSGTPAGNEQFF. The CDR3 coding sequence is TGTGCCGGCTCCGGGACCCCGGCGGGCAATGAGCAGTTCTTC.

The genes are TRBV6-1 and TRBJ2-2, with TRBD1 as a possible D gene (5 bases). V was clipped by 7 bases and J by 4 bases, with 16 bases between them. CDR3 size: 15 residues. Germline lookup yields CDR1 MNHNS and CDR2 SASEGT. DNA of the CDR3: TGTGCCAGCAAGGGGTTCAGGGTTAGCACCGGGGAGCTGTTTTTT. Its translation: CASKGFRVSTGELFF.

The V gene is TRBV5-1, the J gene TRBJ2-2, with D perhaps TRBD1 (6 bases). Germline CDR1 SGHRS, CDR2 YFSETQ. Deletions cut 4 bases from V and 1 base from J, with 14 bases between. The CDR3 extends over 16 amino acids. The CDR3 loop reads CASSLLMTGNTGELFF. The CDR3 bases are TGCGCCAGCAGCCTACTTATGACAGGGAACACCGGGGAGCTGTTTTTT.

This chain uses TRBV4-1 with TRBJ2-2; 10 positions agree with TRBD2. Germline values: CDR1 MGHRA, CDR2 YSYEKL. This CDR3 has 16 amino acids. V shed 1 base, J shed 4 bases, and the junction held 3 bases outside the gene matches. CDR3 sequence: CASSQVLAGLTGELFF. For the CDR3, the DNA is TGCGCCAGCAGCCAAGTACTAGCGGGACTCACCGGGGAGCTGTTTTTT.

CDR3 bases: TGCGCCAGCAGCTGGGACAACCGACTAGCGGGAGGGGATTACAATGAGCAGTTCTTC. It encodes CASSWDNRLAGGDYNEQFF. The chain uses TRBV5-1 and TRBJ2-1, with 14 positions matching TRBD2. The CDR3 has 19 residues. Germline trimming cut 3 bases from V and 4 bases from J; bases unmatched to any gene: 12. Per germline, CDR1 SGHRS and CDR2 YFSETQ.